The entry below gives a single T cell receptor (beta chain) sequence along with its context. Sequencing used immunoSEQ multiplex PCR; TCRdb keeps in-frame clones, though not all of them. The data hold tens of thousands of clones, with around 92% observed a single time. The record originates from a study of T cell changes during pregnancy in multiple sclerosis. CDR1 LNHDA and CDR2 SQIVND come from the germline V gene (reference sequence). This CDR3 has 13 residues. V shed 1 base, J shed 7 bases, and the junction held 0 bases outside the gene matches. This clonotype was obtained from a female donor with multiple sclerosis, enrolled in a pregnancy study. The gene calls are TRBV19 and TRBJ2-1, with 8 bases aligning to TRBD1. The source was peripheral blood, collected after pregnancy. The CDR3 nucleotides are TGTGCCAGTAGTATAGGACAGGGGAATGAGCAGTTCTTC. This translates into CASSIGQGNEQFF.